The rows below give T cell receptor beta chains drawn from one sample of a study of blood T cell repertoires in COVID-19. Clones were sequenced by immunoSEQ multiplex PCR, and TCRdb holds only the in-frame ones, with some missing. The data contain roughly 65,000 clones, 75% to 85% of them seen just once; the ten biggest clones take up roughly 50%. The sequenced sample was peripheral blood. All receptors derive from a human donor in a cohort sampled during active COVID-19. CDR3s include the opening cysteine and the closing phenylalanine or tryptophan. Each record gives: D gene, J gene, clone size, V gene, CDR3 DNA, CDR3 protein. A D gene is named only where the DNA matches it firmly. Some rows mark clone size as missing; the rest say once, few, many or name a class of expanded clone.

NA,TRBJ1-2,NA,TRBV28,TGTGCCAGCAAAGGGAGCGCGGTGGGCTACACCTTC,CASKGSAVGYTF
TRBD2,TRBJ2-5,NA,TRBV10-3,TGTGCCATCAGTGCCCCGGGAGGGCAAGAGACCCAGTACTTC,CAISAPGGQETQYF
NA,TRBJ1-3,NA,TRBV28,TGTGCCAGCGGCGTCGGGGTAAACTCTGGAAACACCATATATTTT,CASGVGVNSGNTIYF
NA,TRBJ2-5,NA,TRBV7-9,TGTGCCAGCAGCCTTCGACTAGTAGAGACCCAGTACTTC,CASSLRLVETQYF
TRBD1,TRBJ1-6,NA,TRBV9,TGTGCCAGCAGCGACTCCGGGACAGGGGGTAATTCACCCCTCCACTTT,CASSDSGTGGNSPLHF
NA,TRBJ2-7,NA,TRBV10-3,TGTGCCATCAGTGACGAGGAGTCCTACGAGCAGTACTTC,CAISDEESYEQYF
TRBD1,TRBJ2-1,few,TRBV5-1,TGCGCCAGCAGCTTGACAGGGGAAGCCTACAATGAGCAGTTCTTC,CASSLTGEAYNEQFF
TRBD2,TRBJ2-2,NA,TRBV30,TGTGCCTGGTACCCGGCCGGGAGGTCCACCGGGGAGCTGTTTTTT,CAWYPAGRSTGELFF
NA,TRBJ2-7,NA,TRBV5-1,TGCGCCAGCAGCTTCAGGCCACAGAACCCCTACGAGCAGTACTTC,CASSFRPQNPYEQYF
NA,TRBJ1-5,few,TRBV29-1,TGCAGCGTTGTCTCAGGGTTTCGGGAGCCCCAGCATTTT,CSVVSGFREPQHF
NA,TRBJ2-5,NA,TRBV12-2,TGTGCAAGTCGCTTAGACTACCAAGAGACCCAGTACTTC,CASRLDYQETQYF
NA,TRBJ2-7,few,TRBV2,TGTGCCAGCGCAGGGGTATACGAGCAGTACTTC,CASAGVYEQYF
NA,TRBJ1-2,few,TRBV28,TGTGCCAGCAGTTCACCAGGTGTTTTTGATGGCTACACCTTC,CASSSPGVFDGYTF
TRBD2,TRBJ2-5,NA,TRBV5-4,TGTGCCAGCAGCTTCGGGACTAGCGGGCGAGAGACCCAGTACTTC,CASSFGTSGRETQYF
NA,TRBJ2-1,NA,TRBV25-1,TGTGCCAGCAGCCCGGGAATCTCCCTCTACAATGAGCAGTTCTTC,CASSPGISLYNEQFF
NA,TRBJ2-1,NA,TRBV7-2,TGTGCCAGCGGAGACAGTCCCTTATATAACAATGAGCAGTTCTTC,CASGDSPLYNNEQFF
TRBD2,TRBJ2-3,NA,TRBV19,TGTGCCAGTAGTATCCAGCGGGGGGTGGGGGATACGCAGTATTTT,CASSIQRGVGDTQYF
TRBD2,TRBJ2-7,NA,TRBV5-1,TGCGCCAGCAGCTTGGGGCCTTCCCAGCGGGGGGGCGTCTACGAGCAGTACTTC,CASSLGPSQRGGVYEQYF
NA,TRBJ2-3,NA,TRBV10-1,TGCGCCAGCAGTGGATCCCTGGGGCCAGATACGCAGTATTTT,CASSGSLGPDTQYF
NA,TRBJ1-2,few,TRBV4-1,TGCGCCAGCAGCTTCCTGGGCAGGGCCCGTGGCTACACCTTC,CASSFLGRARGYTF
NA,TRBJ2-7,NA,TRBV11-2,TGTGCCAGCAGCTTTCAGGGGAGTTCCTACGAGCAGTACTTC,CASSFQGSSYEQYF
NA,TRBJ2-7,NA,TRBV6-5,TGTGCCAGCAGGGAGAGCGGCGAGCAGTACTTC,CASRESGEQYF
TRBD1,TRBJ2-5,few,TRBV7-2,TGTGCCAGCAGTTCCGGGACAGCAGAGACCCAGTACTTC,CASSSGTAETQYF
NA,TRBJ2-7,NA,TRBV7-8,TGTGCCAGCAGCCCCTCCCGGGAGCAGTACTTC,CASSPSREQYF
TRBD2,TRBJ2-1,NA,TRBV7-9,TGTGCCAGCAGCCCCTCGGGCGGGAGCAAAAGCAATGAGCAGTTCTTC,CASSPSGGSKSNEQFF
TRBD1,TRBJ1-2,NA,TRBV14,TGTGCCAGCAGCCTCGGCAGGGGGTCCGACTATGGCTACACCTTC,CASSLGRGSDYGYTF
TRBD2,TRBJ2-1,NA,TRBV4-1,TGCGCCAGCAGCCAGCCCGGACTAGCGGCCTCCTACAATGAGCAGTTCTTC,CASSQPGLAASYNEQFF
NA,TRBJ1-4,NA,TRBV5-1,TGCGCCAGCAGCTTGGCGGGGGTTGGTGCTAATGAAAAACTGTTTTTT,CASSLAGVGANEKLFF